The clone carrying this T cell receptor (beta chain) has ten or more counts. These data originate in a study of T cells in Graves' hyperthyroidism and ophthalmopathy. Trimming shortened V by 10 bases and J by 7 bases, and 25 bases separated the two germline ends. This CDR3 has 15 amino acids. Per germline, CDR1 SNHLY and CDR2 FYNNEI. It was RNA transcripts that yielded the amplified TCR beta CDR3 regions. The HTBI primer set served for first-round RT-PCR of the TCR CDR3. TCRdb recomputed calls from the multiplex PCR reads with MiXCR, one row per CDR3 protein. The sample carries approximately 330,000 distinct CDR3 sequences, roughly an eighth recorded once.

The material sequenced was blood. The origin of this receptor is a woman in her forties with Graves' ophthalmopathy. The chain carries TRBV2 and TRBJ1-1; perhaps TRBD1 as D (5 bases). The CDR3 protein is CATPGRLGPGGEAFF. DNA of the CDR3: TGTGCCACCCCGGGCCGCCTCGGGCCCGGGGGTGAAGCTTTCTTT.